Listed here is a single T cell receptor (beta chain). CDR1 is MNHNS, CDR2 SASEGT, per germline. V lost 5 bases, J lost 3 bases, and 10 bases stayed unmatched. The CDR3 spans 15 residues. This record belongs to a study of T cell changes during pregnancy in multiple sclerosis. Profiling relied on immunoSEQ multiplex PCR, and the TCRdb table lists in-frame clones only, not all of them. The table lists almost 55,000 clones, more than 75% of them singletons, with around 2.9% in the top ten. The specimen was CD8+ T cells from peripheral blood mononuclear cells, collected before pregnancy. This clonotype was sampled from a female donor with multiple sclerosis, enrolled in a pregnancy study. The chain employs TRBV6-1 and TRBJ2-7; 7 nucleotides agree with TRBD2. CDR3 sequence reads: CASSSLSGAYYEQYF. CDR3 coding DNA: TGTGCCAGCAGTTCCCTCAGCGGGGCTTACTACGAGCAGTACTTC.